This TCR beta chain was sequenced in a study of T cell repertoires in cytomegalovirus infection. Overall study: Indications of both CMV infection and matching HLA type were provided by public TCR beta signatures.

TCRdb processed the reads anew with MiXCR; each CDR3 protein has one entry. The sample includes 150,000 or so distinct CDR3 sequences, about 6.5% seen only once; the top ten take about a sixth. Points from the study as a whole: There were carriers of CMV plus the relevant HLA, and cumulative public TCR beta family frequency identified them. In two of eight donors, the top clonotype was HLA-C-restricted CMV-specific.

This clonotype showed up many times. Antigen: not known. This CDR3 spans 11 amino acids. The V gene's germline CDR1 is DFQATT and CDR2 SNEGSKA (reference sequence). Trimming took off 0 bases at V and 4 bases at J, with 3 bases between the two ends. This sequence joins TRBV20-1 and TRBJ2-5; D gene unclear. Sample: PBMCs. This clonotype was obtained from a human donor in good health (CMV status not recorded). Some clones in this sample may be carry-over from other donors' samples. The CDR3 protein is CSARERETQYF. The CDR3 coding sequence is TGCAGTGCTAGAGAAAGAGAGACCCAGTACTTC.